This TCR beta chain was recorded in a study of T-cell memory formation after mild COVID-19. Study overall: Across donors, TCR clusters were largely donor specific.

Notes on the study in general: A subset of responding clones appeared in pre-infection memory, suggesting cross-reactive memory joined. Researchers could not confirm that second-wave clones peaking on day 37 targeted SARS-CoV-2.

This clonotype was seen more than once but under ten times. What it binds is unknown. The junction departs from the called germline gene at one end, perhaps through a read error. It was 5'RACE with constant-segment primers that produced the TCR alpha and TCR beta cDNA libraries, which carried sample barcodes and UMIs. TCRdb reprocessed the 5' RACE reads via MiXCR and lists one record per CDR3 protein. The sample shows about 350,000 distinct CDR3 sequences, roughly 13% of them seen only once. Source material: PBMCs or a T cell subset sorted from them (not recorded which). The source is a man between 18 and 29 years old who had mild COVID-19 (a few samples of this study predate the infection). Cell type and time point are not known.

As DNA, the CDR3 is TGTGCCAGCAGTGAAGTCCCGGGACAGGGCGAGGACTTTGGGAGCCACTTC. It codes for CASSEVPGQGEDFGSHF. This chain joins TRBV2 and TRBJ2-7; TRBD1 aligns across 9 bases. This CDR3 spans 17 amino acids. CDR1 and CDR2 (germline): SNHLY, FYNNEI.